The 10 T cell receptor beta chains listed next were all sequenced from one sample in a study of blood T cell repertoires in COVID-19. Clones were sequenced by immunoSEQ multiplex PCR, and TCRdb holds only the in-frame ones, with some missing. The data show 240,000 or so clones, around four fifths seen once. Sequenced: peripheral blood. These receptors originate from a woman in her sixties or seventies with active or convalescent COVID-19.

The chain uses TRBV7-8 and TRBJ1-4; D ambiguous. This CDR3 is built from 16 residues. V lost 5 bases, J lost 3 bases, and 16 bases lay in between. Germline values: CDR1 SGHVS, CDR2 FQNEAQ. The CDR3, as DNA: TGTGCCAGCAGCCAAAATGGACTGCTTTCTAATGAAAAACTGTTTTTT. It specifies CASSQNGLLSNEKLFF.

The rearrangement links TRBV7-2 to TRBJ1-5, with TRBD1 identical over 8 bases. Trimming at V came to 0 bases and at J to 6 bases, leaving 13 bases not matched to a gene. The CDR3 is 18 amino acids. Germline values: CDR1 SGHTA, CDR2 FQGNSA. CDR3 loop: CASSLASVTRGLGQPQHF. The DNA of the CDR3 is TGTGCCAGCAGCTTAGCGTCGGTTACCAGGGGGCTGGGTCAGCCCCAGCATTTT.

The DNA for the CDR3 is TGTGCCTGGAGGGCTAGCGGGGTTACGCAGTATTTT. This translates into CAWRASGVTQYF. The rearrangement uses TRBV30 and TRBJ2-3; 9 bases agree with TRBD2. Looked up from germline, CDR1 is GTSNPN and CDR2 is SVGIG (reference sequence). Trimming removed 3 bases from V and 8 bases from J; junction bases left unmatched: 3. This CDR3 spans 12 amino acids.

The V and J genes are TRBV10-1 and TRBJ2-2; the D gene is possibly TRBD2 (5 bases). CDR3 length equals 14 residues. Trimming left V 0 bases short and J 4 bases short, with 6 bases between. CDR1 and CDR2 from the germline V gene are WNHNN and SYGVQD (reference sequence). For the CDR3, the DNA is TGCGCCAGCAGTGAGTCCGGGGTCACCGGGGAGCTGTTTTTT. Amino acid sequence: CASSESGVTGELFF.

The chain recombines TRBV2 with TRBJ2-5, with TRBD2 identical over 13 bases. Per the germline V gene, CDR1 is SNHLY and CDR2 is FYNNEI. The CDR3 totals 15 residues. The V segment lost 5 bases and the J segment 1 base; nucleotides outside the gene matches: 1. The CDR3 sequence: CASSWTSGSQETQYF. CDR3 coding DNA: TGTGCCAGCAGTTGGACTAGCGGGAGCCAAGAGACCCAGTACTTC.

The V and J genes are TRBV7-2 and TRBJ1-1; D remains unclear. CDR3 size: 15 residues. Per germline, CDR1 SGHTA and CDR2 FQGNSA. V gave up 2 bases and J gave up 2 bases, with 12 bases separating them. CDR3 sequence (DNA): TGTGCCAGCAGCTTAATGTTGAGGATTAACACTGAAGCTTTCTTT. The encoded protein is CASSLMLRINTEAFF.

The chain uses TRBV27 and TRBJ2-5; a weak D match, TRBD1 (7 bases). This CDR3 is built from 15 residues. Trimming took 8 bases from V and 2 from J, leaving 18 bases between them. The germline V gene has CDR1 MNHEY and CDR2 SMNVEV (reference sequence). The CDR3 is CASGRQGGQQETQYF. The CDR3 DNA sequence: TGTGCCAGCGGGCGTCAGGGGGGACAGCAAGAGACCCAGTACTTC.

This chain links TRBV14 with TRBJ1-1; D remains ambiguous. V was cut by 0 bases and J by 11 bases, with 13 bases left in between. The CDR3 has 13 residues. Germline V CDR1 and CDR2: SGHDN, FVKESK. CDR3 in amino acids: CASSQDHPVRAFF. Here the CDR3 DNA reads TGTGCCAGCAGCCAAGACCATCCAGTGAGGGCTTTCTTT.

The chain is built from TRBV19 and TRBJ2-3; weak D call: TRBD2 (7 bases). The CDR3 loop spans 14 amino acids. Germline lookup yields CDR1 LNHDA and CDR2 SQIVND (reference sequence). Trimming removed 7 bases at V and 5 bases at J, with 16 bases between. In nucleotides, the CDR3 is TGTGCCAGTACCACAAGGGGGGGTCTAGATACGCAGTATTTT. Translating it yields CASTTRGGLDTQYF.

A few counts support this clone. The rearrangement joins TRBV27 to TRBJ1-3; D perhaps matches TRBD1 (5 bases). This CDR3 has 18 residues. The germline V and J ends were trimmed by 5 bases and 3 bases, with 23 bases remaining between them. Germline-derived CDR1 and CDR2 are MNHEY and SMNVEV (reference sequence). CDR3 sequence reads: CASSRLSGGSSGGNTIYF. CDR3 nucleotides: TGTGCCAGCAGTCGTCTAAGTGGGGGGTCTTCGGGTGGAAACACCATATATTTT.